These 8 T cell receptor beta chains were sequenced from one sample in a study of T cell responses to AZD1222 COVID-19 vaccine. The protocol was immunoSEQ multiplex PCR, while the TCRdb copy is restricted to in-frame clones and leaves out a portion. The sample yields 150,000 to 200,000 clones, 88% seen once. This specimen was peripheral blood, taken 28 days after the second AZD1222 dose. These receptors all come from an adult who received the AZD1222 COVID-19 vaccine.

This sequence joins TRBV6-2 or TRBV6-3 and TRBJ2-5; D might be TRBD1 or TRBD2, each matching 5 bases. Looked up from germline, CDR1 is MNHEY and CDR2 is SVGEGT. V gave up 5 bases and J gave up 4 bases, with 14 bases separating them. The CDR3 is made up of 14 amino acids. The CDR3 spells CASSQGVFGETQYF. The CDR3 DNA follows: TGTGCCAGCAGTCAGGGAGTTTTCGGAGAGACCCAGTACTTC.

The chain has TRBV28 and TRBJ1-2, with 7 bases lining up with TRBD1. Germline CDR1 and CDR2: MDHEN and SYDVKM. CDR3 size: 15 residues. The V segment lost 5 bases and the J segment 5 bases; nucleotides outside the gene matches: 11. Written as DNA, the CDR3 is TGTGCCAGCAGTACGTACAGGGGCGGGAGGTATGGCTACACCTTC. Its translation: CASSTYRGGRYGYTF.

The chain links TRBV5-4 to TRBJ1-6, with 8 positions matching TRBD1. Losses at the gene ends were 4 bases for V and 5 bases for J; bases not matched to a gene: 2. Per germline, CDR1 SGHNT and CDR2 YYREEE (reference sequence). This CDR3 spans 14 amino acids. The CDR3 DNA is TGTGCCAGCAGCCGGACAGGGAATAATTCACCCCTCCACTTT. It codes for CASSRTGNNSPLHF.

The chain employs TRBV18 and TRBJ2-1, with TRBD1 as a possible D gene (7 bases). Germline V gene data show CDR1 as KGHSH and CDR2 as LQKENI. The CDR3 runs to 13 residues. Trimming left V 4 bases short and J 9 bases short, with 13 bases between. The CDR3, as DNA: TGTGCCAGCTCACTCCAGGGGGGAGGTGAGCAGTTCTTC. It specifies CASSLQGGGEQFF.

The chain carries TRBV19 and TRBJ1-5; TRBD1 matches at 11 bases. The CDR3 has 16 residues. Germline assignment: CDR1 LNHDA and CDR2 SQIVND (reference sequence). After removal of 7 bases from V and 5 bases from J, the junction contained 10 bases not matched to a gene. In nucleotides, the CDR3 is TGTGCCAGTACCACTCGGGGACAGGGGGATCATCAGCCCCAGCATTTT. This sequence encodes CASTTRGQGDHQPQHF. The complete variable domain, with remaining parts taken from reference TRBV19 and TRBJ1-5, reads DGGITQSPKYLFRKEGQNVTLSCEQNLNHDAMYWYRQDPGQGLRLIYYSQIVNDFQKGDIAEGYSVSREKKESFPLTVTSAQKNPTAFYLCASTTRGQGDHQPQHFGDGTRLSIL.

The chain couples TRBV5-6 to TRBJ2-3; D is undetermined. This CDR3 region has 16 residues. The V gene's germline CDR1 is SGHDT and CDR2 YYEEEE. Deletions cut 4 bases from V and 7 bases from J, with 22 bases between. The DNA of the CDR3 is TGTGCCAGCAGCCTCTCCCCCCGGGCCTCAAGGAATACGCAGTATTTT. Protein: CASSLSPRASRNTQYF. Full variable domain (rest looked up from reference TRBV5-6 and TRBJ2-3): DAGVTQSPTHLIKTRGQQVTLRCSPKSGHDTVSWYQQALGQGPQFIFQYYEEEERQRGNFPDRFSGHQFPNYSSELNVNALLLGDSALYLCASSLSPRASRNTQYFGPGTRLTVL.

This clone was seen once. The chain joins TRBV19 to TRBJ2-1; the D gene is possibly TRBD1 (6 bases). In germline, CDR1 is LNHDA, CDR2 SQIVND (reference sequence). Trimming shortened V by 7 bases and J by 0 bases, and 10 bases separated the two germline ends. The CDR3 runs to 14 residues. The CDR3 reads CASKDSNSYNEQFF. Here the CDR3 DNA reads TGTGCCAGTAAGGACAGCAACTCCTACAATGAGCAGTTCTTC.

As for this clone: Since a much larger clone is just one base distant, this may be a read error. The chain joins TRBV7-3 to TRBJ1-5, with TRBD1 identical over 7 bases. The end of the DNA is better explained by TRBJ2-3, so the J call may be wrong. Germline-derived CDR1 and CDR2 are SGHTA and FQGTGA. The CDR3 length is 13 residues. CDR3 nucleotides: TGTGCCAGCAGCTTAAATCCGACAGGGCCCCAGTATTTT. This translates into CASSLNPTGPQYF.